This T cell receptor (beta chain) was identified during a study of T cell changes during pregnancy in multiple sclerosis (dated by TCRdb to the late 2010s). Describing the broader study: The study examined how the T cell repertoire changed over the course of pregnancy in women with multiple sclerosis.

Its CDR3 holds 18 amino acids, cysteine through phenylalanine. Left in the record is the CDR3 DNA by itself, 54 bases read in frame from the first base. Compared with germline, V lacks 3 bases and J lacks 1 base; bases without a gene match: 10. CDR1 is given as SGHVS and CDR2 as FQNEAQ, both from the germline V gene. The library was produced with the immunoSEQ multiplex PCR assay. TCRdb retrieved this table from immuneACCESS and kept in-frame rearrangements only. Not all clones are present; in checked studies, unresolved V genes account for under half, and no reason is known for the remainder. Recorded for this sample are over 35,000 clones; more than 85% of them occurred a single time. Over 10% of the sample goes to the ten largest clones. Notes on this clone: It lacks a known antigen. No base-level quality is on record; no much larger clone is a single base apart.

The chain employs TRBV7-8 and TRBJ2-3, with 10 bases in between that match TRBD2. Specimen: CD8+ T cells from peripheral blood mononuclear cells, collected in the first trimester of pregnancy. The receptor was derived from a female donor with multiple sclerosis, enrolled in a pregnancy study. CDR3 reads: CASSFPTSGVSGTDTQYF. The nucleotide sequence reads as follows: TGTGCCAGCAGCTTTCCTACTAGCGGGGTTTCGGGCACAGATACGCAGTATTTT.